Listed below are T cell receptor beta chains from one sample, sequenced in a study of response to subunit inactivated influenza vaccine. A single record per CDR3 protein comes from TCRdb applying MiXCR to the RT-PCR reads. The sample includes fewer than 650,000 distinct CDR3 sequences, 10% to 15% seen only once; the top ten take about 12%. Material: PBMCs from blood, obtained roughly 6 weeks after vaccination. The receptors come from a man between 50 and 59 years old who received an inactivated influenza vaccine. The CDR3 runs from the conserved cysteine through the conserved F or W. Each record gives: J gene, clone size, V gene, D gene, CDR3 DNA, CDR3 protein. The D gene is left open where the match is weak. Only part of the rows carry a size: once, few, many, or a class if the clone is expanded.

>TRBJ1-5|-|TRBV4-3|-
TGCGCCAGCAGCCTTCGACGGGACCAGCCCCAGCATTTT
CASSLRRDQPQHF
>TRBJ1-3|-|TRBV19|-
TGTGCCAGCAGGACCTGGGGCACCATATATTTT
CASRTWGTIYF
>TRBJ1-1|-|TRBV5-1|-
TGCGCCAGCAGCTTGGATGTAACTTCTCCTGCGGACCTGAACACTGAAGCTTTCTTT
CASSLDVTSPADLNTEAFF
>TRBJ1-2|-|TRBV5-1|-
TGCGCCAGCAGAGGTGGCTACACCTTC
CASRGGYTF
>TRBJ2-7|few|TRBV7-2|-
TGTGCCAGCAGCTCTTACAGGGCCGGGAACGAGCAGTACTTC
CASSSYRAGNEQYF
>TRBJ1-5|few|TRBV28|-
TGTGCCAGCAGTGGGTATCGGGCTGGCAATCAGCCCCAGCATTTT
CASSGYRAGNQPQHF
>TRBJ2-5|few|TRBV7-3|-
TGTGCCAGCAGCCTAAACAGTGCCCAAGAGACCCAGTACTTC
CASSLNSAQETQYF
>TRBJ1-5|-|TRBV4-2|-
TGTGCCAGCAGCCAAGATCCACAGGGTGGCAATCAGCCCCAGCATTTT
CASSQDPQGGNQPQHF
>TRBJ1-6|-|TRBV15|-
TGTGCCACCAGCAGAGGGGGTATCGTCGGTTCACCCCTCCACTTT
CATSRGGIVGSPLHF
>TRBJ1-1|-|TRBV20-1|-
TGCAGTGCCTGCAGGTTTCGGGACTGGATGAACACTGAAGCTTTCTTT
CSACRFRDWMNTEAFF
>TRBJ2-1|many|TRBV13|-
TGTGCCAGCAGCTTAGTCCAGGGGACACCTACAGATGAGCAGTTCTTC
CASSLVQGTPTDEQFF
>TRBJ2-5|few|TRBV10-3|-
TGTGCCATCAGTGACGGGACTCAAGAGACCCAGTACTTC
CAISDGTQETQYF
>TRBJ1-1|-|TRBV20-1|-
TGCAGTGCTGGAGCCAGGGGACTGACGGTTTTGCGCACTGAAGCTTTCTTT
CSAGARGLTVLRTEAFF
>TRBJ1-1|few|TRBV20-1|-
TGCAGTGCCGTGGACAGTTCCTATAACACTGAAGCTTTCTTT
CSAVDSSYNTEAFF
>TRBJ2-2|few|TRBV28|TRBD1
TGTGCCAGCGACACCCTCGAGGGGGCACGGACCGGGGAGCTGTTTTTT
CASDTLEGARTGELFF
>TRBJ1-2|few|TRBV28|-
TGTGCCAGCAGTTTATCCGAGGGGGGAGGGTCCTATGGCTACACCTTC
CASSLSEGGGSYGYTF
>TRBJ2-7|-|TRBV10-3|-
TGTGCCATCAGTGAGCAGAGCTACGAGCAGTACTTC
CAISEQSYEQYF
>TRBJ2-7|many|TRBV11-2|TRBD2
TGTGCCAGCAGCCTTCGGGGGGGGCCCTCCTACGAGCAGTACTTC
CASSLRGGPSYEQYF
>TRBJ1-5|-|TRBV20-1|TRBD1
TGCAGTGCTAGAGCGGGTTGGGACAGGCTCAATCAGCCCCAGCATTTT
CSARAGWDRLNQPQHF
>TRBJ1-2|-|TRBV7-6|-
TGTGCCAGCAGCTTTTTTGGGACTGGTGGCTACACCTTC
CASSFFGTGGYTF
>TRBJ1-5|-|TRBV2|-
TGTGCCAGCAGTGTGTCGGAGCCCCAGCATTTT
CASSVSEPQHF
>TRBJ2-3|-|TRBV20-1|TRBD2
TGCAGCGCTAGCGGTAGTCCGGGCATAGGGCAGTATTTT
CSASGSPGIGQYF
>TRBJ1-1|-|TRBV5-1|-
TGCACCAGCAGCTTAGGGTCGGGGTACCAGAACACTGAAGCTTTCTTT
CTSSLGSGYQNTEAFF
>TRBJ1-1|-|TRBV11-2|-
TGTGCCAGCAGCTGGGGGCTGAGCACTGAAGCTTTCTTT
CASSWGLSTEAFF
>TRBJ2-7|-|TRBV7-9|-
TGTGCCAGCAGCTCTAGCGTACTCTACGAGCAGTACTTC
CASSSSVLYEQYF
>TRBJ1-2|-|TRBV11-2|-
TGTGCCAGCAGCTTAGACCGGGTAACTAACTATGGCTACACCTTC
CASSLDRVTNYGYTF
>TRBJ1-2|-|TRBV5-1|-
TGCGCCAGCAGCTTGGGCGGGGGCCGAGCTAACTATGGCTACACCTTC
CASSLGGGRANYGYTF
>TRBJ2-1|-|TRBV12-3/TRBV12-4|-
TGTGCCAGCAGTTTAGTTTTCAATGAGCAGTTCTTC
CASSLVFNEQFF
>TRBJ2-1|-|TRBV20-1|-
TGCAGTGCTAGGCATCCGATAACCTACAATGAGCAGTTCTTC
CSARHPITYNEQFF
>TRBJ2-3|few|TRBV7-3|-
TGTGCCAGCAGCTTTATGGGAGATACGCAGTATTTT
CASSFMGDTQYF
>TRBJ2-5|many|TRBV10-3|TRBD2
TGTGCCTCCCGACCCGAACTAGCGGGGGGGCACCAAGAGACCCAGTACTTC
CASRPELAGGHQETQYF
>TRBJ2-1|-|TRBV20-1|-
TGCAGTGCTATGGGTCGGGAGACCTGGAATGAGCAGTTCTTC
CSAMGRETWNEQFF
>TRBJ1-2|-|TRBV5-6|-
TGTGCCAGCACTTCCCGCTCGGAAGCTAACTATGGCTACACCTTC
CASTSRSEANYGYTF
>TRBJ2-5|many|TRBV3-1|TRBD1
TGTGCCAGCAGCCTTACGACGGGACAGGTTGGACAGACCCAGTACTTC
CASSLTTGQVGQTQYF
>TRBJ2-7|few|TRBV20-1|-
TGCAGTGCTACCAGGGACACTCAACTATACGAGCAGTACTTC
CSATRDTQLYEQYF
>TRBJ1-5|-|TRBV10-3|TRBD1
TGTGCCACCGAAACAGGGGGCATAGGCAATCAGCCCCAGCATTTT
CATETGGIGNQPQHF
>TRBJ1-2|-|TRBV7-2|-
TGTGCCAGCAGCTTAGGACTCCAGTTACCCGGCTACACCTTC
CASSLGLQLPGYTF
>TRBJ2-7|few|TRBV6-2/TRBV6-3|-
TGTGCCAGCAGCCGGGACGGACTTACCTACGAGCAGTACTTC
CASSRDGLTYEQYF
>TRBJ2-3|-|TRBV10-3|-
TGTGCCATCGGGACGGTGGGTTCTAGCACAGATACGCAGTATTTT
CAIGTVGSSTDTQYF
>TRBJ2-7|-|TRBV19|TRBD2
TGTGCCAGTAGTATAGAACCTAGCGGGGGCTACGAGCAGTACTTC
CASSIEPSGGYEQYF
>TRBJ2-2|few|TRBV24-1|-
TGTGCCACCAGGACCGGAGGGCCCGGGGAGCTGTTTTTT
CATRTGGPGELFF
>TRBJ2-7|few|TRBV28|-
TGTGCCAGCAGTTTAATCTCAGGGCTCGGGTCCCCCTACGAGCAGTACTTC
CASSLISGLGSPYEQYF
>TRBJ1-6|few|TRBV10-3|TRBD1
TGTGCCATCAGTAGTAGACAGGGGGCTAATTCACCCCTCCACTTT
CAISSRQGANSPLHF
>TRBJ1-3|few|TRBV2|-
TGTGCCAGCGCCCCAGGGCCAGGGGCTGGAAACACCATATATTTT
CASAPGPGAGNTIYF
>TRBJ1-5|few|TRBV12-3/TRBV12-4|-
TGTGCCAGCAGCCTCCGCGGCAGGGCTCAGCCCCAGCATTTT
CASSLRGRAQPQHF
>TRBJ2-3|-|TRBV28|-
TGTGCCAGCAGTTTATGGTCCGCTCCTATTTTT
CASSLWSAPIF
>TRBJ2-3|-|TRBV9|-
TGTGCCAGCAGCGTAGACGGGCGAGATACGCAGTATTTT
CASSVDGRDTQYF
>TRBJ1-5|many|TRBV7-2|-
TGTGCCAGCAGCTTAGGGCAGAATCAGCCCCAGCATTTT
CASSLGQNQPQHF
>TRBJ2-7|many|TRBV9|TRBD2
TGTGCCAGCAGCGTAGCCCCAGCGGGAGCCTACGAGCAGTACTTC
CASSVAPAGAYEQYF
>TRBJ2-3|few|TRBV10-3|TRBD1
TGTGCCATCAGTGAGCCCTATGTCCTGGGACAGCCTACTAGCACAGATACGCAGTATTTT
CAISEPYVLGQPTSTDTQYF
>TRBJ1-1|few|TRBV12-3/TRBV12-4|-
TGTGCCAGCAGTCTGGAGGGGAACATGAACACTGAAGCTTTCTTT
CASSLEGNMNTEAFF
>TRBJ1-1|-|TRBV5-5|TRBD1
TGTGCCAGCAGCTTGGGGCTGACAGGGGGCTACACTGAAGCTTTCTTT
CASSLGLTGGYTEAFF
>TRBJ2-5|few|TRBV29-1|-
TGCAGCGCCGGACAGAGAGAGACCCAGTACTTC
CSAGQRETQYF
>TRBJ2-1|few|TRBV27|-
TGTGCCAGCAGCCTCACAGTTGTCGGTGCGAATGAGCAGTTCTTC
CASSLTVVGANEQFF
>TRBJ2-7|-|TRBV4-3|-
TGCGCCAGCAGCCAAGATCGGCTAGCGACCCCCTACGAGCAGTACTTC
CASSQDRLATPYEQYF